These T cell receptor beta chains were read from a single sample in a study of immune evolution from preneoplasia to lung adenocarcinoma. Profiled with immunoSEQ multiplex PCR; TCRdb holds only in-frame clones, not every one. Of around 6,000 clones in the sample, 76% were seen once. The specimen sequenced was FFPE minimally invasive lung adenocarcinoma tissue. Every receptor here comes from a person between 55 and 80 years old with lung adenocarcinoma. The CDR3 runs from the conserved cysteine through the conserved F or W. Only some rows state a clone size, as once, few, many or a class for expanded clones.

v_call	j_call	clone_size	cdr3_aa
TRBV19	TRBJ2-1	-	CASRGQGWFF
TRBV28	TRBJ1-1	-	CASSPTGVRNTEAFF
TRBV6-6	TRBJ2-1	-	CASSTGTHNEQFF
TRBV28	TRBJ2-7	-	CASNDGELAYEQYF
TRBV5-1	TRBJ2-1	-	CASSPSGAYNEQFF
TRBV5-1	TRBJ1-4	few	CASRTRAAVNEKLFF
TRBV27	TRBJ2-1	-	CASSLTSLNEQFF
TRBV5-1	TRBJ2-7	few	CASSLGVTQYF
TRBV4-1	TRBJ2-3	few	CASSRLGLAESTDTQYF
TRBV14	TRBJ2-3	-	CASSLTGSGTDTQYF
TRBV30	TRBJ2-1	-	CAWSDRGLNEQFF
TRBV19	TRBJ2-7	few	CASRGQADRSEQYF
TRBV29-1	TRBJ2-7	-	CSVGGGKEQYF
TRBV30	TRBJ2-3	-	CAWSPRDRVGDTQYF
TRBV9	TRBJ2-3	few	CASSVAGTRADTQYF
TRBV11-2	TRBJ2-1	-	CASSSRWTSGSSYNEQFF
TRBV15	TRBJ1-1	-	CATAPAGNTEAFF
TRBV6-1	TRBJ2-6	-	CASSELGGANVLTF
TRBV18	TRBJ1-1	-	CASSPEGTEAFF
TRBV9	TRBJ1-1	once	CASSPRGNTEAFF
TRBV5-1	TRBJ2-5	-	CASSLGGEETQYF
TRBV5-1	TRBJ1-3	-	CASSLAVGTEGNTIYF
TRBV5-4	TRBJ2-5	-	CASSPHTGGVGQETQYF
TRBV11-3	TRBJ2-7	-	CASSLGGAGEQYF
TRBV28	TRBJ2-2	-	CASSITSGGAGELFF
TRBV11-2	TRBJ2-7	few	CASSVAGGSYEQYF
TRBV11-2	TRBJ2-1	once	CASSLEGPFGNEQFF
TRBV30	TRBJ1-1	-	CAWSVSLDTEAFF
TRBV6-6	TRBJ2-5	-	CASRFLAGGPGVSQYF
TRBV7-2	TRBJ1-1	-	CASREGVNTEAFF
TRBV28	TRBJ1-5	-	CASSLYSGNQPQHF
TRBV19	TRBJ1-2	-	CASTTPGQNYGYTF
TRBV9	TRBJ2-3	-	CASSVDIGSTDTQYF
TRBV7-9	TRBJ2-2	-	CASSSQTGEFSF
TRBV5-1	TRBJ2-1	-	CASSLMTSGYNEQFF
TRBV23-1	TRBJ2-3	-	CASSQSRAGVADTQYF
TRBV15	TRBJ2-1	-	CATSRGEGSGRAVEQFF
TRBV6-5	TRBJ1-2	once	CASRSQRNGYTF
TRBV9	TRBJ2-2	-	CASSVEAGWGTGELFF
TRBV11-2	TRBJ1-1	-	CASSLYENTEAFF
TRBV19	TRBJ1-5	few	CASSIEPNQPQHF
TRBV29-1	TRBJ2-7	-	CSVGGLAGEYEQYF
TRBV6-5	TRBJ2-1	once	CASRRQHSGVNEQFF
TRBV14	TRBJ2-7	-	CASSQQLAVFYEQYF
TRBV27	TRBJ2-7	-	CAPERRNCDEQYF
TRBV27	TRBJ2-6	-	CASSWGQGSSGANVLTF
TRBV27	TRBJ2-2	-	CASSLLGGTGELFF
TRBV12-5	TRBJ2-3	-	CASGLSPLADTQYF
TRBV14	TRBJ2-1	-	CASNRDDGMVQFF
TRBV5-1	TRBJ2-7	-	CASSLMRMREQYF
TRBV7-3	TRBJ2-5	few	CASSRSVSETQYF
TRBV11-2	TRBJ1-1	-	CASSWGTEAFF
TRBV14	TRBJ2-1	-	CASSQGTGRRNEQFF